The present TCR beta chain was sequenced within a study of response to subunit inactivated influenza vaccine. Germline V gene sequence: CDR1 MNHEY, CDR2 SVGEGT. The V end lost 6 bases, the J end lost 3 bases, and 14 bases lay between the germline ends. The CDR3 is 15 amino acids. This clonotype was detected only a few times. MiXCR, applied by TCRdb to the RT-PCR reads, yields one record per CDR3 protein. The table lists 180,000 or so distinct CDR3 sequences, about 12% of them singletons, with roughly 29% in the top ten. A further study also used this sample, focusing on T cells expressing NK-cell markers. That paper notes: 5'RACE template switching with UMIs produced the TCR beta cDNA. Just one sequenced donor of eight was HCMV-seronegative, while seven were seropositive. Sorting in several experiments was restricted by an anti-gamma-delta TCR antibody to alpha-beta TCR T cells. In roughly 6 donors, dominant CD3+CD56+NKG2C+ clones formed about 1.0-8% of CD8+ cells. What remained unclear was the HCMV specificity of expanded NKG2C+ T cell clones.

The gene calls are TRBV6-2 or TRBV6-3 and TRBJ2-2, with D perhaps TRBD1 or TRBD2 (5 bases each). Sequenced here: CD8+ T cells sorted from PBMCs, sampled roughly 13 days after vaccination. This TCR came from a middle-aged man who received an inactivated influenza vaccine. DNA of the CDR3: TGTGCCAGCAGCCTTTTGGGGACCCACACCGGGGAGCTGTTTTTT. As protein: CASSLLGTHTGELFF.